Sequencing of this T cell receptor beta chain was carried out in a study of human T cells and chemical hapten exposure. Across the study: Small pooled library volume differences chiefly drove per-sample TCR yield variation.

As for time point: patch test 1, 2 weeks after DPC sensitization. Sample treatment: therapeutic diphenylcyclopropenone sensitization with weekly scalp DPC. Donors, patients with alopecia ranging from 18 to 70 years old and judged suitable for DPC, provided samples. Germline values: CDR1 SNHLY, CDR2 FYNNEI. The CDR3 has 15 amino acids. J gave up 1 base and V 6 bases, and 6 bases lay outside the gene matches. TCRdb re-called the RACE reads through MiXCR, storing one row per CDR3 protein. Of 350,000 or so distinct CDR3 sequences in the sample, roughly 6.9% were seen once. The receptor comes from a woman aged 18-35 years with alopecia areata. Some clones in this sample may be carry-over from other donors' samples. V gene TRBV2 combines with J gene TRBJ2-3, with 8 positions matching TRBD1. The material sequenced was whole blood, taken in connection with sensitization to the hapten diphenylcyclopropenone (DPC). The CDR3 sequence: CASRTTGAGTDTQYF. In DNA form, the CDR3 reads TGTGCCAGCAGGACGACAGGGGCTGGCACAGATACGCAGTATTTT.